The clone carrying this TCR beta chain occurred a few times. No antigen is known for it. Cryopreserved PBMCs were CD4-enriched, then split into naive and memory cells. V shed 5 bases and J shed 5 bases, with 16 bases lying between them. CDR1 and CDR2 (germline): SGDLS, YYNGEE. The CDR3 is 15 amino acids. The data are from a study of CD4 T cells in relation to SARS-CoV-2 and coronaviruses. Study background: Patient ages ranged from roughly 20 to 75, median 38. Whole-study findings and limits: According to naive versus memory sequencing, detected responses are memory recall, not newly primed.

Naive and memory CD4+ T cell DNA was deep-sequenced without culture. Clones were sequenced by immunoSEQ multiplex PCR, and TCRdb holds only the in-frame ones, with some missing. The data show approximately 37,000 clones, with 80% to 90% seen just once and about 3.3% held by the top ten. The sequence derives from an adult with COVID-19. The source material was memory CD4+ T cells from PBMCs. This sequence joins TRBV9 and TRBJ2-2; the D gene is possibly TRBD1 (6 bases). In nucleotides, the CDR3 is TGTGCCAGCAGTAGGGGACAAGGGGCGACCGGGGAGCTGTTTTTT. Translation: CASSRGQGATGELFF.